This entry lists 14 T cell receptor beta chains sequenced from one sample in a study of identical twins. TCRdb re-analysed the 5' RACE reads in MiXCR, keeping a single row per CDR3 protein. The data hold 450,000 to 600,000 distinct CDR3 sequences, with around 20% observed a single time. The sample was also reused in another study, on yellow fever vaccine responses in identical twins.

The sample consisted of CD4+ T cells sorted from blood. Source of these receptors: a woman aged 18 to 35 in good health.

The chain carries TRBV4-1 and TRBJ1-2; possible D gene TRBD1, 6 bases. The length of the CDR3 is 15 residues. Germline CDR1 and CDR2: MGHRA and YSYEKL. Deletions cut 0 bases from V and 4 bases from J, with 12 bases between. As DNA, the CDR3 is TGCGCCAGCAGCCAAGAAGGTCAGGGGATCTATGGCTACACCTTC. This encodes CASSQEGQGIYGYTF.

Only a few counts were recorded for this clonotype. The chain recombines TRBV4-1 with TRBJ2-1; 11 bases map to TRBD2. V was clipped by 3 bases and J by 7 bases; unmatched bases: 11. Germline V gives CDR1 MGHRA, CDR2 YSYEKL. This CDR3 has 17 residues. CDR3 protein: CASSQGASGRFLNEQFF. The CDR3, as DNA: TGCGCCAGCAGCCAGGGAGCTAGCGGGAGGTTTTTAAATGAGCAGTTCTTC.

This clonotype was recorded a few times. The rearrangement joins TRBV28 to TRBJ2-6; maybe TRBD1 (6 bases). Germline V gene lookup returns CDR1 MDHEN and CDR2 SYDVKM. CDR3 length: 14 amino acids. V was trimmed by 8 bases and J by 0 bases, leaving 8 bases between them. The CDR3 reads CASCRGSGANVLTF. For the CDR3, the DNA is TGTGCCAGCTGCAGGGGCTCTGGGGCCAACGTCCTGACTTTC.

This clonotype was detected only a few times. The DNA for the CDR3 is TGTGCCAGCAGCTCAAAGACAGCGTCCGAGCAGTACTTC. This sequence encodes CASSSKTASEQYF. The V gene is TRBV7-9, the J gene TRBJ2-7; D perhaps matches TRBD1 (5 bases). This CDR3 is built from 13 residues. Deletions cut 4 bases from V and 6 bases from J, with 13 bases between. CDR1 SEHNR and CDR2 FQNEAQ come from the germline V gene (reference sequence).

The table lists this clonotype with a few counts. This chain links TRBV12-3 or TRBV12-4 with TRBJ2-1; D is unresolved. Trimming pared 7 bases from V and 9 bases from J, leaving 13 bases between. This CDR3 spans 12 amino acids. The CDR3 DNA sequence: TGTGCCAGCAAGACACCTACGGGTGAGCAGTTCTTC. It is translated as CASKTPTGEQFF.

The chain joins TRBV15 to TRBJ1-1; tentative D call: TRBD1 (6 bases). Per germline, CDR1 LNHNV and CDR2 YYDKDF (reference sequence). The V gene lost 0 bases and the J gene lost 3 bases, with 14 bases spanning the gap. The CDR3 runs 16 residues. The CDR3, as DNA: TGTGCCACCAGCAGAGATGGGACACCGACGGACACTGAAGCTTTCTTT. Its protein product is CATSRDGTPTDTEAFF.

This clonotype was seen only a few times. The chain is built from TRBV28 and TRBJ2-1; 12 bases are a match to TRBD2. Germline CDR1 and CDR2: MDHEN and SYDVKM. The length of the CDR3 is 17 residues. After removal of 5 bases from V and 4 bases from J, the junction contained 9 bases not matched to a gene. CDR3 sequence (DNA): TGTGCCAGCAGTGTGCCCTTACTAGCGGGGGGATACAATGAGCAGTTCTTC. Translation: CASSVPLLAGGYNEQFF.

The chain has TRBV20-1 and TRBJ2-1; TRBD2 aligns across 10 bases. The V gene end was trimmed by 2 bases and the J gene end by 7 bases; junction bases not matched to a gene: 14. CDR1 and CDR2 from the germline V gene are DFQATT and SNEGSKA (reference sequence). This CDR3 is built from 17 residues. This CDR3 is CSARQDSAGGFRNEQFF. CDR3 nucleotides: TGCAGTGCTAGACAGGATTCAGCGGGAGGGTTTAGGAATGAGCAGTTCTTC.

This clonotype was seen more than once but under ten times. The V gene is TRBV4-1, the J gene TRBJ1-2, with 10 bases that match TRBD1. Germline CDR1 is MGHRA and CDR2 is YSYEKL. CDR3 size: 23 residues. V lost 1 base to trimming and J lost 3 bases; unmatched junction nucleotides: 26. CDR3 nucleotide sequence: TGCGCCAGCAGCCAAGGGGGACCGGGACAGGGGTTTAATACCCCACTTGAGGACTATGGCTACACCTTC. Protein product: CASSQGGPGQGFNTPLEDYGYTF.

This clonotype was seen a handful of times. The chain is built from TRBV10-2 and TRBJ2-5, with 7 positions matching TRBD2. The V and J ends lost 2 bases and 5 bases, in that order; junction bases with no gene match: 5. The CDR3 length is 14 residues. Germline V gives CDR1 WSHSY, CDR2 SAAADI. DNA for the CDR3: TGCGCCAGCAGTGAGAATCGGGGAGGGGAGACCCAGTACTTC. It is translated as CASSENRGGETQYF.

Ten or more counts support this clonotype. J is TRBJ2-7 and V is TRBV5-6, with TRBD1 identical over 12 bases. Germline-derived CDR1 and CDR2 are SGHDT and YYEEEE. The CDR3 consists of 16 residues. Trimming at V came to 3 bases and at J to 7 bases, leaving 11 bases not matched to a gene. In nucleotides, the CDR3 is TGTGCCAGCAGCTGGATGCCGGGACAGGGGGCAGGGGAGCAGTACTTC. It is translated as CASSWMPGQGAGEQYF.

A few counts support this clonotype. The chain joins TRBV28 to TRBJ2-3; the D gene could be TRBD1 or TRBD2 (5 bases each). CDR3 length equals 11 residues. Per the germline V gene, CDR1 is MDHEN and CDR2 is SYDVKM. Trimming left V 7 bases short and J 6 bases short, with 8 bases between. DNA of the CDR3: TGTGCCAGCATGTGGGGGGATACGCAGTATTTT. It yields the protein CASMWGDTQYF. Using reference TRBV28 and TRBJ2-3 for the parts outside the CDR3, the full variable domain is DVKVTQSSRYLVKRTGEKVFLECVQDMDHENMFWYRQDPGLGLRLIYFSYDVKMKEKGDIPEGYSVSREKKERFSLILESASTNQTSMYLCASMWGDTQYFGPGTRLTVL.

V and J are TRBV6-1 and TRBJ1-6, with D perhaps matching TRBD1 (6 bases). The CDR3 runs to 14 residues. The germline CDR1 and CDR2 sequences are MNHNS and SASEGT. The V gene lost 6 bases and the J gene lost 9 bases, with 15 bases spanning the gap. CDR3 region: CASSSQGFGSPLHF. CDR3 nucleotide sequence: TGTGCCAGCAGCTCACAGGGCTTTGGTTCACCCCTCCACTTT.

This clonotype was seen more than once but under ten times. The rearrangement links TRBV9 to TRBJ2-5; either TRBD1 or TRBD2 may supply D (5 bases each). Germline V gene lookup returns CDR1 SGDLS and CDR2 YYNGEE. Trimming left V 4 bases short and J 1 base short, with 20 bases between. The CDR3 consists of 17 residues. Written as DNA, the CDR3 is TGTGCCAGCAGCCCGCCGGGACCGAATACTTTCCAAGAGACCCAGTACTTC. This codes for CASSPPGPNTFQETQYF.